The TCR beta chain described here comes from a study of cytomegalovirus exposure and HLA in healthy donors. Study-wide results and caveats: A later analysis linked a missense DCLRE1C variant to TCR beta V- and J-gene trimming.

PCR used 60 Vbeta primers and 13 Jbeta primers. Method: immunoSEQ multiplex PCR; TCRdb's copy keeps in-frame clones and lacks some. This sample has around 99,000 clones, with about 76% found just once. CDR3 length: 15 amino acids. The V end was cut by 0 bases, the J end by 3 bases, with 9 bases between. Germline CDR1 is MNHNS and CDR2 is SASEGT. This clone was picked up one time. Antigen specificity is unknown. J is TRBJ1-3 and V is TRBV6-1; D is perhaps TRBD1 (6 bases). The source material was PBMCs. This clonotype was sampled from a woman aged 25 to 39 in good health and CMV-seronegative. CDR3 DNA: TGTGCCAGCAGTGAAGCGGGGGGGCTTGGAAACACCATATATTTT. It translates to CASSEAGGLGNTIYF.